This is a list of T cell receptor beta chains from one sample in a study of blood T cell repertoires in COVID-19. Method: immunoSEQ multiplex PCR; TCRdb's copy keeps in-frame clones and lacks some. The table lists under 150,000 clones, roughly 88% of them singletons. What was sequenced was peripheral blood. These receptors originate from a woman aged 60-75 years with COVID-19, enrolled during active disease. Each CDR3 is given with its conserved first and last residue. The order of the fields is J gene, V gene, clone size, CDR3 protein. Size tells how often a clone was seen (once, few, many) or the class of an expanded clone, and some rows leave it out.

J: TRBJ1-4
V: TRBV4-1
size: -
CDR3: CASSQDRRGATNEKLFF

J: TRBJ1-1
V: TRBV14
size: -
CDR3: CASHAWLGNTEAFF

J: TRBJ2-3
V: TRBV6-4
size: -
CDR3: CASSPVGRWGTDTQYF

J: TRBJ1-1
V: TRBV6-4
size: -
CDR3: CASSESGTGDTEAFF

J: TRBJ2-1
V: TRBV3-1/TRBV3-2
size: -
CDR3: CASSQAGGQYNEQFF

J: TRBJ2-3
V: TRBV7-3
size: -
CDR3: CASSLDSTSTDTQYF

J: TRBJ2-7
V: TRBV24-1
size: -
CDR3: CATRGREEGYEQYF

J: TRBJ1-1
V: TRBV27
size: -
CDR3: CASSLRRAGTEAFF

J: TRBJ2-7
V: TRBV25-1
size: -
CDR3: CASSEWGGGAVYEQYF

J: TRBJ2-1
V: TRBV19
size: -
CDR3: CASSSIRQGGQDEQFF

J: TRBJ2-7
V: TRBV5-8
size: -
CDR3: CASSRTTGTGYYEQYF

J: TRBJ2-3
V: TRBV5-1
size: -
CDR3: CASSLYSSTDTQYF

J: TRBJ1-6
V: TRBV28
size: -
CDR3: CASVGGGPSYNSPLHF

J: TRBJ1-3
V: TRBV7-3
size: -
CDR3: CASSLTAGAGNTIYF

J: TRBJ1-6
V: TRBV25-1
size: -
CDR3: CASSESRVGNSPLHF

J: TRBJ1-5
V: TRBV4-1
size: -
CDR3: CASSQGDRSGQPQHF

J: TRBJ1-1
V: TRBV2
size: once
CDR3: CASSETGGAFF

J: TRBJ1-2
V: TRBV4-1
size: -
CDR3: CASSQVSQGHRVIFYGYTF